This T cell receptor beta chain was retrieved from a study of T-cell reconstitution after alpha-beta-depleted transplantation in children. Germline CDR1 reads KGHSH; CDR2 reads LQKENI. The CDR3 loop spans 16 amino acids. Trimming cost V 4 bases and J 2 bases, with 18 bases left between them. This clonotype was seen a few times. The TCRbeta library was prepared with unique molecular identifiers. TCRdb called the PCR reads again in MiXCR, with one record for every CDR3 protein. The profile shows about half a million distinct CDR3 sequences, about 12% of them singletons. The genes are TRBV18 and TRBJ2-7; TRBD1 is a possible D gene (6 bases). The material was PBMCs from the stem cell graft donor, obtained from the stem cell graft. The TCR originated in a human donor who donated a stem cell graft to a child with combined immunodeficiency. Written as DNA, the CDR3 is TGTGCCAGCTCACAAAGTCCGAGACAGGCTACCTACGAGCAGTACTTC. Translated: CASSQSPRQATYEQYF.